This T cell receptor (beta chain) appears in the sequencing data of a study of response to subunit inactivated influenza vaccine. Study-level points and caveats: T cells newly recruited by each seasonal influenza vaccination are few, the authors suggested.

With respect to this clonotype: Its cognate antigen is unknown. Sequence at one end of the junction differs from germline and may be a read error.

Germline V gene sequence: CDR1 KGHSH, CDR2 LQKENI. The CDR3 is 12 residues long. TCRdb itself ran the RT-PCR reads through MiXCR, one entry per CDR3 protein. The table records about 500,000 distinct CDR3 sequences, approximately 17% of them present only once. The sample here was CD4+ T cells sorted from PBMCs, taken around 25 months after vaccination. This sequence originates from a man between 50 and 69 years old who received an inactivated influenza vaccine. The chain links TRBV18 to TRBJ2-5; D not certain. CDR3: CASSRIKESQYF. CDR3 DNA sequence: TGTGCCAGCTCACGGATCAAAGAGAGCCAGTACTTC.